This paragraph reports one TCR beta chain. TCRdb's copy holds only in-frame clones and misses some; the assay was immunoSEQ multiplex PCR. The top ten clones hold roughly 2.5% of a sample with around 200,000 clones, approximately 86% of them seen once. The data originate from a study of blood T cell repertoires in COVID-19. The wider study: From the United States, Italy and Spain came samples of acute and convalescent COVID-19.

The sequence was collected from a man aged 35 to 55 with active or convalescent COVID-19. Sequences were obtained from peripheral blood.

The chain's CDR3 is CASSQDAGLQETQYF. In DNA form, the CDR3 reads TGTGCCAGCAGCCAAGATGCAGGGCTTCAAGAGACCCAGTACTTC. The V gene is TRBV3-1 (or the pseudogene TRBV3-2), the J gene TRBJ2-5; TRBD1 is a possible D gene (5 bases). V shed 0 bases and J shed 2 bases, with 10 bases lying between them. The CDR3 extends over 15 amino acids. CDR1 and CDR2 from the germline V gene are LGHDT and YNNKEL (reference sequence).